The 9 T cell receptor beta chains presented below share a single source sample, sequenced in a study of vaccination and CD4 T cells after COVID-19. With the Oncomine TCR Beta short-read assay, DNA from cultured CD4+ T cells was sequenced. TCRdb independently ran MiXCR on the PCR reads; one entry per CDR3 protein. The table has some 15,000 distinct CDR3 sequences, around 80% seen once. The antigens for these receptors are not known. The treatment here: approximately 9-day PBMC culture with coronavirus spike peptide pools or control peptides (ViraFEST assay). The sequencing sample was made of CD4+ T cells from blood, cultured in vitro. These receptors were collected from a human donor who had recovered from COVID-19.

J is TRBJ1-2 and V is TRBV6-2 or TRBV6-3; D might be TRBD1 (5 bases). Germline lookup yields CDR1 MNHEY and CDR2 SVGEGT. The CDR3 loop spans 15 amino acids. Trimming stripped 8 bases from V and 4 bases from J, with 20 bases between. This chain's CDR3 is CASDSGTSAGYGYTF. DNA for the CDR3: TGTGCCAGCGACTCCGGGACCTCGGCAGGCTATGGCTACACCTTC.

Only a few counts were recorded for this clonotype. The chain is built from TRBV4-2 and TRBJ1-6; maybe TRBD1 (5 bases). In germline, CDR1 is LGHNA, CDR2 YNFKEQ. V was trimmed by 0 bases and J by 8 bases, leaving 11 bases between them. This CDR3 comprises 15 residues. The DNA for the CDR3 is TGTGCCAGCAGCCAAGAATGGGGACCCGATTCACCCCTCCACTTT. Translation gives CASSQEWGPDSPLHF.

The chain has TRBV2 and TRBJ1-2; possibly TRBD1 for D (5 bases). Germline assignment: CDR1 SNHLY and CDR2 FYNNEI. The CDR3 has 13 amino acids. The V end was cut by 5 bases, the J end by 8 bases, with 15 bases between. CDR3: CASSYQGGGGYTF. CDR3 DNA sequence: TGTGCCAGCAGTTACCAGGGTGGAGGAGGCTACACCTTC.

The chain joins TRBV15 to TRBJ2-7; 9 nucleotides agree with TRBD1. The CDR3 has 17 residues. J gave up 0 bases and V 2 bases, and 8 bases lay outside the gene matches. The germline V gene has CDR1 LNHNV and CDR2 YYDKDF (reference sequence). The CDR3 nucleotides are TGTGCCACCAGCAGACTTCCGGGACAGGGATTCTCCTACGAGCAGTACTTC. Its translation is CATSRLPGQGFSYEQYF.

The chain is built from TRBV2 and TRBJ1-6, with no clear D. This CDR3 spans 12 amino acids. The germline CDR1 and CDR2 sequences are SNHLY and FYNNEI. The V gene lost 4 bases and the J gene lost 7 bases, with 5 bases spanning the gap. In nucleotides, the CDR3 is TGTGCCAGCAGTGTACCCAATTCACCCCTCCACTTT. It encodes CASSVPNSPLHF.

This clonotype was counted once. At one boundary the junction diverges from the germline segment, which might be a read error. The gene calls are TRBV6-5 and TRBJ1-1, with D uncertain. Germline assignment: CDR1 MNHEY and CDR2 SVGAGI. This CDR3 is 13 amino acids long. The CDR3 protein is CARSSLWGTEAFF. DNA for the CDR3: TGTGCCAGAAGTTCACTTTGGGGCACTGAAGCTTTCTTT.

The CDR3 DNA reads as TGTGCCAGCAGCTCAAGCAGGGTGTCCTATGGCTACACCTTC. Amino acids: CASSSSRVSYGYTF. The chain has TRBV7-9 and TRBJ1-2, with D possibly TRBD1 on 5 matching bases. The V gene lost 4 bases and the J gene lost 4 bases, with 13 bases spanning the gap. The germline V gene encodes CDR1 SEHNR and CDR2 FQNEAQ (reference sequence). The CDR3 consists of 14 residues. The variable domain in full, with the rest retrieved from reference TRBV7-9 and TRBJ1-2, is DTGVSQNPRHKITKRGQNVTFRCDPISEHNRLYWYRQTLGQGPEFLTYFQNEAQLEKSRLLSDRFSAERPKGSFSTLEIQRTEQGDSAMYLCASSSSRVSYGYTFGSGTRLTVV.

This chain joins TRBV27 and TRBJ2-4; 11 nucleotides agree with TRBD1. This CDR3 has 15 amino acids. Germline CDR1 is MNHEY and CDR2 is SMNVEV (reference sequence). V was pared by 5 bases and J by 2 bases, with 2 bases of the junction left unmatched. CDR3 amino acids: CASSRDRGTKNIQYF. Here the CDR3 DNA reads TGTGCCAGCAGTCGGGACAGGGGGACCAAAAACATTCAGTACTTC.

The CDR3 loop reads CASVRGSGPQETQYF. CDR3 in DNA: TGTGCCAGCGTAAGAGGTAGCGGGCCCCAAGAGACCCAGTACTTC. This chain links TRBV11-2 with TRBJ2-5, with 7 nucleotides matching TRBD2. The CDR3 loop spans 15 amino acids. Germline CDR1 reads SGHAT; CDR2 reads FQNNGV. V shed 8 bases and J 1 base; nucleotides not matched to a gene: 10.